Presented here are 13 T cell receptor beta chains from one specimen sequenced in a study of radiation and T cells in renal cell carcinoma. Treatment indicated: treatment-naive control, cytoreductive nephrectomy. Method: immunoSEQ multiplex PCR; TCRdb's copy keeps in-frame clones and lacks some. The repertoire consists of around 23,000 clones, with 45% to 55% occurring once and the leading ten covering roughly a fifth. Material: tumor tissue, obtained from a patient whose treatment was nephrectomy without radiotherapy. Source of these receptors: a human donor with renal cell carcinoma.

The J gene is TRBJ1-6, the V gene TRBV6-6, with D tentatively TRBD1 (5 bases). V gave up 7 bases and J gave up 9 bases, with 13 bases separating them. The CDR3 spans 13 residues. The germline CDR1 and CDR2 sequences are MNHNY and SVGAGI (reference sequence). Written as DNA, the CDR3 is TGTGCCAGCACCGTAGCGGGGGGTTCACCCCTCCACTTT. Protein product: CASTVAGGSPLHF.

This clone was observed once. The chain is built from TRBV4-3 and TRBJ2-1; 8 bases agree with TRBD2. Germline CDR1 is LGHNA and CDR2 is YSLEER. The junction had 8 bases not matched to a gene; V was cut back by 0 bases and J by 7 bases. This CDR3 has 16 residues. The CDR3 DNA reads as TGCGCCAGCAGCCAAGATCGGGGGGGCAGCGTAAATGAGCAGTTCTTC. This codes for CASSQDRGGSVNEQFF.

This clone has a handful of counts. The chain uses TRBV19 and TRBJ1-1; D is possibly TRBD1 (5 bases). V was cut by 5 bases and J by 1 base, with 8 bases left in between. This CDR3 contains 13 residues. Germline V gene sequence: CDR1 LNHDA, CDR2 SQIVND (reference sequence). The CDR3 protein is CASSLGPNTEAFF. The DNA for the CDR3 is TGTGCCAGTAGTCTGGGACCGAACACTGAAGCTTTCTTT.

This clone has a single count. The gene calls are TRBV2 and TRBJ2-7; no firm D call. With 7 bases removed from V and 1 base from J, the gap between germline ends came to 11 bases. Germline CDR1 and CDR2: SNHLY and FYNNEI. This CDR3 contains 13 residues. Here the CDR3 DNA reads TGTGCCAGCATAGCCGGGCCTTCCTACGAGCAGTACTTC. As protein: CASIAGPSYEQYF.

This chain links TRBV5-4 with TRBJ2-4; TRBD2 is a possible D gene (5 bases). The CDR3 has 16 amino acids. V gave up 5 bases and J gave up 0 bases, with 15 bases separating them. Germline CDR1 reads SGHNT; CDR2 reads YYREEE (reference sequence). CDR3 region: CASSSRTALAKNIQYF. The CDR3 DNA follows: TGTGCCAGCAGTAGCAGGACTGCGCTAGCCAAAAACATTCAGTACTTC.

DNA for the CDR3: TGTGCCAGCAGCCAACCGGGGGTAGGGTTTTCCTACGAGCAGTACTTC. This gives the protein CASSQPGVGFSYEQYF. The rearrangement uses TRBV4-2 and TRBJ2-7, with D perhaps TRBD2 (6 bases). There are 16 residues in the CDR3. V lost 2 bases and J 1 base, leaving 15 bases between the germline ends. CDR1 LGHNA and CDR2 YNFKEQ come from the germline V gene.

The CDR3 DNA sequence: TGTGCCAGCAGCTCTCAGGGGGCGAGGGGCTACACCTTC. Translation gives CASSSQGARGYTF. The chain combines TRBV7-9 with TRBJ1-2; 8 bases agree with TRBD1. Germline V gives CDR1 SEHNR, CDR2 FQNEAQ (reference sequence). After removal of 4 bases from V and 8 bases from J, the junction contained 6 bases not matched to a gene. CDR3 length: 13 residues.

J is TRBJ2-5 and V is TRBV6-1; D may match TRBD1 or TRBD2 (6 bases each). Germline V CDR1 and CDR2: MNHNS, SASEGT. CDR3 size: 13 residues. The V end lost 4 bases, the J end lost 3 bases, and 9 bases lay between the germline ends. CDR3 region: CASSGGAKETQYF. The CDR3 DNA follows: TGTGCCAGCAGTGGGGGGGCGAAAGAGACCCAGTACTTC.

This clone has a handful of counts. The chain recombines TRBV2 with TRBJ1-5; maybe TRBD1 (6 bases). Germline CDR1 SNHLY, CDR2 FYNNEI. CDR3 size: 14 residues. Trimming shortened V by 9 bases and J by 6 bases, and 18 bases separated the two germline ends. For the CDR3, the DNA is TGTGCCAGTGCACTCGGACAGAACACTCAGCCCCAGCATTTT. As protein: CASALGQNTQPQHF.

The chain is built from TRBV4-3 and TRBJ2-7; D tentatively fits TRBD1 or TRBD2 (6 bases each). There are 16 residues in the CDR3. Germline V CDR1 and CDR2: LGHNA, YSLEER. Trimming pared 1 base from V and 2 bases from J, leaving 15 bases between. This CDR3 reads CASSQGIGGLPYEQYF. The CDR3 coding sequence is TGCGCCAGCAGCCAAGGGATAGGGGGACTTCCCTACGAGCAGTACTTC.

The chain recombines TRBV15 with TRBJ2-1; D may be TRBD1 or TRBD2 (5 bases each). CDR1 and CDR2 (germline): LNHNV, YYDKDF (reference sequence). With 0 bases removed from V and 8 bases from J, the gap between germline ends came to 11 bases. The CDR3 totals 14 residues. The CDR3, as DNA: TGTGCCACCAGCAGAGATTTGGGGGTAGATGAGCAGTTCTTC. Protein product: CATSRDLGVDEQFF.

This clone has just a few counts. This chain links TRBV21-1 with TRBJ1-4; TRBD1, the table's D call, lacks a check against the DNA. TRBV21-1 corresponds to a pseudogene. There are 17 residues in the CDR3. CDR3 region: CASSKLWDRGQREKLFF. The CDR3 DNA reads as TGTGCCAGCAGCAAGCTCTGGGACAGGGGCCAGAGGGAAAAACTGTTTTTT.

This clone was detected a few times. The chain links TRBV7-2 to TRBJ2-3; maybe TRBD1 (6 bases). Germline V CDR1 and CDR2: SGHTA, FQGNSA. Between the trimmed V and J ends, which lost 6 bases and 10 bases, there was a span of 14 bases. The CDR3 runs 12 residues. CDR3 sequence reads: CASSYRDGAQYF. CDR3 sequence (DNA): TGTGCCAGCAGTTACAGGGATGGTGCGCAGTATTTT.